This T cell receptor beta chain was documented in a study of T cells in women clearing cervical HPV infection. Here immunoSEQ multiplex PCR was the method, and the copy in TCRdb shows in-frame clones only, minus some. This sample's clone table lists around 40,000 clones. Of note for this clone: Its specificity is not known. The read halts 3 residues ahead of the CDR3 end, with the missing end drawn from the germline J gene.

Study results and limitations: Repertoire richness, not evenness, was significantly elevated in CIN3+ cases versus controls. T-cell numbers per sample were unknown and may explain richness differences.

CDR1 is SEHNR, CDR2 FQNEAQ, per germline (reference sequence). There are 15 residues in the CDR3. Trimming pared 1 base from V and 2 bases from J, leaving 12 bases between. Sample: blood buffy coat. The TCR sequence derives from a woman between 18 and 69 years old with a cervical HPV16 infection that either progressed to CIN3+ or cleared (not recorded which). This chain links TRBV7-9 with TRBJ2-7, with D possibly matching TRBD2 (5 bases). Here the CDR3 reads CASSLGGYLAYEQYF. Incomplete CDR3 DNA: TGTGCCAGCAGCTTAGGAGGGTACCTGGCCTACGAG.